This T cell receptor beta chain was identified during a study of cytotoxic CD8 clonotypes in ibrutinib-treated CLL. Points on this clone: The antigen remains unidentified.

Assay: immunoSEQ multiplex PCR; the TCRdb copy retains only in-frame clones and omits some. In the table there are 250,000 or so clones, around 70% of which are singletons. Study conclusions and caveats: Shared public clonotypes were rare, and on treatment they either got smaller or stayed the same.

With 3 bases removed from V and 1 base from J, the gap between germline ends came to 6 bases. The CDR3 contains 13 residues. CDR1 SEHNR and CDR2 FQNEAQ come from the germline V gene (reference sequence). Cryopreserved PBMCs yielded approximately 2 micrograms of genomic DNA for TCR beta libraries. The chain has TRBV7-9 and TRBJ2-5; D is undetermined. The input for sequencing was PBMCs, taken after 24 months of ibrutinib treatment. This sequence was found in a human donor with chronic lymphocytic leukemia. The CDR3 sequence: CASSLEPQETQYF. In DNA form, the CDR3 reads TGTGCCAGCAGCTTGGAACCCCAAGAGACCCAGTACTTC.